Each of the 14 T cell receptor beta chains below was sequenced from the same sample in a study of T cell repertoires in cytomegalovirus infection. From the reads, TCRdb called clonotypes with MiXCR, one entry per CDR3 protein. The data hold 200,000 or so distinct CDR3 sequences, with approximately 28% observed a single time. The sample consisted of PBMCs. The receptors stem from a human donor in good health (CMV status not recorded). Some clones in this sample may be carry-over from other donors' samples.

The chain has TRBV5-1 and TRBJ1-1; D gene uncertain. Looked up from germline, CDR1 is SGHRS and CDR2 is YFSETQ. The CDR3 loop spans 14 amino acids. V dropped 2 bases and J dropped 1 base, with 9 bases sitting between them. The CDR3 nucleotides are TGCGCCAGCAGCTTAACAGTAGAGAACACTGAAGCTTTCTTT. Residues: CASSLTVENTEAFF.

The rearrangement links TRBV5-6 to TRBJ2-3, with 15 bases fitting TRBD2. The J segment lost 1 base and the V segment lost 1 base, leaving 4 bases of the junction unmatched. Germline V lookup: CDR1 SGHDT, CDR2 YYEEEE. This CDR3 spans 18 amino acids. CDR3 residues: CASSLRTSGGVRTDTQYF. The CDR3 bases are TGTGCCAGCAGCTTGCGGACTAGCGGGGGGGTCCGCACAGATACGCAGTATTTT.

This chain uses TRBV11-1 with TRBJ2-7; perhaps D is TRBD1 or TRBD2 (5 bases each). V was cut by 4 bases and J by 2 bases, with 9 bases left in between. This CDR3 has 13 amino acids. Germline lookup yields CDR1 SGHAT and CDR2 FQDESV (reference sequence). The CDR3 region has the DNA TGTGCCAGCAGCTCGGGGCCTACCTACGAGCAGTACTTC. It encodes CASSSGPTYEQYF. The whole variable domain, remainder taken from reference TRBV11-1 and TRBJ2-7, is EAEVAQSPRYKITEKSQAVAFWCDPISGHATLYWYRQILGQGPELLVQFQDESVVDDSQLPKDRFSAERLKGVDSTLKIQPAELGDSAMYLCASSSGPTYEQYFGPGTRLTVT.

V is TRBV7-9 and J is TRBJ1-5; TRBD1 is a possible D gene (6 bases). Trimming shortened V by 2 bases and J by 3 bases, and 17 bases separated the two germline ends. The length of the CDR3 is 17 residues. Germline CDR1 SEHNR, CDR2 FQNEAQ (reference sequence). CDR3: CASSLFPEGQSNQPQHF. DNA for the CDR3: TGTGCCAGCAGCTTATTCCCTGAAGGACAGTCCAATCAGCCCCAGCATTTT.

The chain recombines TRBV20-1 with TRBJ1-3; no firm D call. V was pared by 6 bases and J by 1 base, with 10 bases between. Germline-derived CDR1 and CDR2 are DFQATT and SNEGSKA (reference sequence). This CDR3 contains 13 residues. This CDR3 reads CSARTVSGNTIYF. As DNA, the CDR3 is TGCAGTGCCAGGACCGTATCTGGAAACACCATATATTTT.

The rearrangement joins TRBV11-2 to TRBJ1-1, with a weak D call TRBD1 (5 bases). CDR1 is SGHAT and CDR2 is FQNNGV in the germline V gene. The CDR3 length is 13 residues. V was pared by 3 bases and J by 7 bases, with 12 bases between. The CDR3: CASSFTRDDEAFF. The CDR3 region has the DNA TGTGCCAGCAGCTTTACCAGGGATGATGAAGCTTTCTTT.

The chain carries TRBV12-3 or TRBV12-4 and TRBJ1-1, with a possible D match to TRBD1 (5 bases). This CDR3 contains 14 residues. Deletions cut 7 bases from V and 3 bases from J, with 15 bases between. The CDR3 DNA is TGTGCCAGCACCCTCCGGGGGACGCACACTGAAGCTTTCTTT. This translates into CASTLRGTHTEAFF.

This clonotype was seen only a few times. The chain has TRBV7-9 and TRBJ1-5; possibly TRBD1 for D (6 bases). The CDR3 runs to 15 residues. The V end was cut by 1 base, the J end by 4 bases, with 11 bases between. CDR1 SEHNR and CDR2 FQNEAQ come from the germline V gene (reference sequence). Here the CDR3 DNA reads TGTGCCAGCAGCTTAGGTCGGACAGAAAATCAGCCCCAGCATTTT. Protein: CASSLGRTENQPQHF.

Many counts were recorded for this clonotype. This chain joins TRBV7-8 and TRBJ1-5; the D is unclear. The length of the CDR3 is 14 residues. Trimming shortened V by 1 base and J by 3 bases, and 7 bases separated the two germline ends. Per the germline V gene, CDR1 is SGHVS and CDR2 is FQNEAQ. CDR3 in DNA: TGTGCCAGCAGCTTAGAGTACAACAATCAGCCCCAGCATTTT. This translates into CASSLEYNNQPQHF.

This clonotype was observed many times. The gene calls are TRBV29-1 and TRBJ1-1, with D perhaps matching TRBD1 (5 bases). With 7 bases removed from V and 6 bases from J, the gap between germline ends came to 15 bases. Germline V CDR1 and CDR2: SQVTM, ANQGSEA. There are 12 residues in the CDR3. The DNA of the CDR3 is TGCAGCGCCCGCGGGGGAGTGGCTGAAGCTTTCTTT. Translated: CSARGGVAEAFF.

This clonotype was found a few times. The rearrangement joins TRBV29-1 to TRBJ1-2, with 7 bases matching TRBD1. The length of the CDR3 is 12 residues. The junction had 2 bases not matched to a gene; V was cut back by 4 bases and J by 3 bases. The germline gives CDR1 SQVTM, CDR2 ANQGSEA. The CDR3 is CSVGQGDYGYTF. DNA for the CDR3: TGCAGCGTTGGACAGGGAGACTATGGCTACACCTTC.

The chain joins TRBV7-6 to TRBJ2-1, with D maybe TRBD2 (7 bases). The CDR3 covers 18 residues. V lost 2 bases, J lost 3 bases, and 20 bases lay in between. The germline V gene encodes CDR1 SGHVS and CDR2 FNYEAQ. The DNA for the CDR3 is TGTGCCAGCAGCTTATATGGCGGGGGCCCGGAACACTACAATGAGCAGTTCTTC. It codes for CASSLYGGGPEHYNEQFF.

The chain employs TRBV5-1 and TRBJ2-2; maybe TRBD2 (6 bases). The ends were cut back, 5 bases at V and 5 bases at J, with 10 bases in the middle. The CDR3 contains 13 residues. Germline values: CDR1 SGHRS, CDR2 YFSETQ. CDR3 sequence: CASREGATGELFF. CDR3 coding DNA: TGCGCCAGCAGGGAGGGAGCGACCGGGGAGCTGTTTTTT. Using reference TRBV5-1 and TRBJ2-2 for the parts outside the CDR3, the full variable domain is KAGVTQTPRYLIKTRGQQVTLSCSPISGHRSVSWYQQTPGQGLQFLFEYFSETQRNKGNFPGRFSGRQFSNSRSEMNVSTLELGDSALYLCASREGATGELFFGEGSRLTVL.

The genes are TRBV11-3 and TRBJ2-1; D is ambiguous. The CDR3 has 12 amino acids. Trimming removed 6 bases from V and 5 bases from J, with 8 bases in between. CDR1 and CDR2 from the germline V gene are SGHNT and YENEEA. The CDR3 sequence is CASSGSNNEQFF. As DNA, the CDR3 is TGTGCCAGCAGTGGATCCAACAATGAGCAGTTCTTC.